The sequence of this T cell receptor beta chain was determined in a study of cytomegalovirus exposure and HLA in healthy donors. Study-wide findings and caveats: An apparent linkage of common viral pathogens to several of the most significant clusters emerged in a later analysis. Being productive about 87% or about 30% of the time was typical of most TCR beta V segments in an earlier analysis.

The table lists this clone with a few counts. As yet, its antigen is unknown. The CDR3 totals 13 residues. Germline V gene lookup returns CDR1 SGHTS and CDR2 YDEGEE. V gave up 9 bases and J gave up 1 base; unmatched junction bases: 6. PCR was performed using 60 Vbeta and 13 Jbeta primers. Repertoires were generated with immunoSEQ multiplex PCR, while TCRdb's copy carries only in-frame clones and drops some. This sample has 85,000 to 95,000 clones; less than 10% occur once, and the top ten carry over 2%. This TCR was recovered from a man aged 45 to 65 in good health and CMV-seronegative. The sample consisted of PBMCs. The chain is built from TRBV5-8 and TRBJ2-7; 8 bases are a match to TRBD1. In DNA, the CDR3 is TGTGCCAATTCGCGGGACAGGTCCTACGAGCAGTACTTC. Encoded protein: CANSRDRSYEQYF.